Listed below are T cell receptor beta chains from one sample, sequenced in a study of vaccination effects on CD4 cells after COVID-19. These receptors' antigens are unknown. TCRdb's table, derived via immunoSEQ multiplex PCR, lists solely in-frame clones and lacks some. This table has 70,000 or so clones, roughly 73% appearing once. The starting material was CD4+ T cells from PBMCs cultured with HIV peptides, obtained before COVID-19 vaccination. The receptor source for this set is a human donor who had a prior SARS-CoV-2 infection. The CDR3 runs from the conserved cysteine through the conserved F or W. Each record gives: CDR3 protein, V gene, J gene, D gene. The D gene is left open where the match is weak.

CASSQDSLNQPQHF	TRBV4-1	TRBJ1-5	NA
CASSFGPYQSNQPQHF	TRBV19	TRBJ1-5	NA
CATSDSGPRGNEKLFF	TRBV24-1	TRBJ1-4	NA
CASSQRSGQGNMNTGELFF	TRBV7-2	TRBJ2-2	TRBD1
CASSADRGLANYGYTF	TRBV5-6	TRBJ1-2	TRBD1
CASSQDDSNSPLHF	TRBV3-1/TRBV3-2	TRBJ1-6	NA
CASSPAPGQGGSYTF	TRBV7-2	TRBJ1-2	TRBD1
CASSLDSTYEQYF	TRBV11-3	TRBJ2-7	NA
CATSAGLAGGNGEQFF	TRBV15	TRBJ2-1	TRBD2
CASSQEVGQGGVLNYGYTF	TRBV4-2	TRBJ1-2	TRBD1
CASRTSGSYEQYF	TRBV19	TRBJ2-7	TRBD2
CASSEARGPGYDTQYF	TRBV6-1	TRBJ2-3	NA
CASSQGTAKETQYF	TRBV4-2	TRBJ2-5	NA
CAWNWGPQYYEQYF	TRBV30	TRBJ2-7	NA
CASSRGLAGGLGETQYF	TRBV3-1/TRBV3-2	TRBJ2-5	TRBD2
CASSALRTGSYNEQFF	TRBV19	TRBJ2-1	TRBD1
CASSLADGGGVIDTQYF	TRBV5-1	TRBJ2-3	TRBD2
CASSLGVWEKLFF	TRBV5-6	TRBJ1-4	NA
CASSHGSPRAGDGYTF	TRBV9	TRBJ1-2	NA
CASRGQSINEKLFF	TRBV2	TRBJ1-4	TRBD1
CASSRQPSSYEQYF	TRBV18	TRBJ2-7	NA
CASSASGGSSYNEQFF	TRBV5-1	TRBJ2-1	TRBD2
CASSSSWDGVTDTQYF	TRBV5-1	TRBJ2-3	NA
CATRRDRWDTQYF	TRBV6-4	TRBJ2-3	TRBD1
CASSRGGVTSGDPYEQYF	TRBV7-2	TRBJ2-7	TRBD2
CASSSRDTPNTEAFF	TRBV7-9	TRBJ1-1	NA
CASSSQPGSYNEQFF	TRBV5-1	TRBJ2-1	NA
CASSKLLAGEGEQYF	TRBV21-1	TRBJ2-7	NA